This TCR beta chain was recorded in a study of T cell responses to AZD1222 COVID-19 vaccine listed by TCRdb under 2021. Some background on the complete study: AZD1222 recipients whose second dose came at about 4 weeks and those whose second dose came at about 12 weeks were combined into one group, since spike-specific TCR depth and breadth did not differ between the two schedules. Trial participants were enrolled by age into 18-55, 56-69 and 70-plus year subgroups, with around 150, 28 and 57 TCR-sequenced participants respectively. TCR sequencing covered some 250 trial participants: 200 to 210 given two doses of AZD1222 and approximately 26 given two doses of MenACWY control vaccine. What the work shows at the level of the full study, not this receptor alone: Because no day 14 peak-response samples were available, the repertoires could be characterized only after the peak T cell response. The whole spike protein was spanned by vaccine-associated CD4 TCRs, and dominant responses were seen in regions 160-218 and 743-854. Spike-specific TCR breadth and depth rose significantly after two AZD1222 doses compared with day 0 and with MenACWY recipients. Conclusions about previously exposed vaccinees were limited because only 5 or 6 AZD1222 recipients were SARS-CoV-2 seropositive at baseline. Most participants were white British and females outnumbered males, and the authors suggested that clonal diversity may have been underestimated. Reportedly, almost half of the unique spike-specific TCRs recognized epitopes lying outside the regions that are mutated in the B.1.351 and B.1.1.7 variants. In the small 56-69-year group, the increase in depth fell short of significance, most likely because of low power.

In the case of this clone: Its specific antigen is unknown. Per-nucleotide qualities are absent, and no much larger clonotype sits a single base away.

The CDR3 regions of human TCRbeta chains were analyzed by immunosequencing. In the paper's pipeline: Repertoire TCRs were checked for matches against a reference library of SARS-CoV-2-specific TCRs that had been generated using the MIRA antigen-specificity platform. Breadth was defined as the fraction of unique TCRs that were SARS-CoV-2-associated. Depth was defined as the fraction of total T cells that were SARS-CoV-2-associated. Using the MIRA data, each spike-specific TCR was mapped to the spike region that the TCR reacts to and placed in a CD4 or CD8 class. Log10-transformed breadth and depth values were compared by one-way ANOVA with Sidak's multiple comparisons tests. This immuneACCESS table, as held by TCRdb, lists in-frame sequences with V and J called but not all clones. Of the missing ones, under half trace to an unresolved V gene in checked studies; the others have no known cause. The V and J calls and clone size are taken from that table; D and trimming were inferred from the DNA. In this sample the table shows 110,000 to 150,000 clones, roughly 88% of which occur a single time. Approximately 3.7% of the sample goes to the ten largest clones.

The time point label, read with the paper, signifies: baseline before first vaccination. Vaccinee samples came from UK trials COV001 and COV002, including a single-blind randomized controlled phase 2/3 trial of AZD1222 (ChAdOx1 nCoV-19) in healthy adults. For TCRbeta chain sequencing, PBMC samples were collected from trial participants at day 0 and at day 28 after the second dose. The origin of this receptor is an adult in good health. This specimen was peripheral blood, taken on day 0 of AZD1222 vaccination.

CDR3 sequence: CASSEALRGDGYTF. The DNA sequence is TGTGCCAGCAGTGAAGCGCTTAGAGGGGATGGCTACACCTTC. Rearrangement joined TRBV6-1 to TRBJ1-2; TRBD1 is a weak D gene call, 5 bases matching. Cut back by 0 bases and 6 bases, the V and J ends lie 11 bases apart. Measured from the cysteine to the phenylalanine, the CDR3 is 14 residues long. Only CDR3 DNA is held: 42 bases, read in frame from base 1. CDR1 and CDR2 were assigned from the germline V gene as MNHNS and SASEGT.